What follows describes a single T cell receptor (beta chain). The target antigen is unknown. Looked up from germline, CDR1 is DFQATT and CDR2 is SNEGSKA (reference sequence). The CDR3 contains 11 residues. The V and J ends lost 5 bases and 3 bases respectively, with 8 bases between them. Produced via immunoSEQ multiplex PCR; TCRdb's table is partial and in-frame only. The top ten hold around 1.6% of the sample, which has roughly 180,000 clones, roughly 92% seen once. The data are from a study of T cell responses to AZD1222 COVID-19 vaccine. Overall study findings and caveats: Spike-specific TCR breadth rose after two AZD1222 doses, and depth rose as well.

The chain links TRBV20-1 to TRBJ2-7; tentatively, D is TRBD2 (6 bases). The source was peripheral blood, collected 28 days after the second AZD1222 dose. This sequence originates from an adult who received the AZD1222 COVID-19 vaccine. The CDR3 region has the DNA TGCAGTGCTGGGCGGGGCTACGAGCAGTACTTC. Its translation: CSAGRGYEQYF.